Here is one T cell receptor (beta chain) with its context. This clone's antigen is unknown. No much larger clone is present one base from it, and per-base qualities are unavailable. The intended sense of this specimen's time point label: 12 months on ibrutinib. Around 1.8 micrograms of genomic DNA were extracted from cryopreserved PBMCs for TCR beta library preparation. High-throughput TCR beta sequencing was performed on longitudinal blood samples from CLL patients receiving ibrutinib monotherapy. The patients were enrolled in a single-center, open-label phase 2 trial of ibrutinib monotherapy. This record belongs to a study of cytotoxic CD8 clonotypes in ibrutinib-treated CLL (dated by TCRdb to the early 2020s). About the study as a whole: In this cohort, around 14 patients were treatment-naive and under 13 were relapsed/refractory, while 17 to 18 had unmutated IGHV. Of the 86 participants in the trial, about 26 had longitudinal samples available. Cryopreserved peripheral blood mononuclear cells were obtained before treatment, at response, and at either sustained remission or disease progression. Patients were still on ibrutinib when every remission and progressive disease sample was collected. Response samples were taken after a median of approximately 12 months on treatment, ranging from 6 to 36 months. Samples averaged roughly 260,000 productive templates and about 94,000 productive rearrangements. Partial responses were observed in 24 patients and complete responses in 2; after a median follow-up of around 68 months, remission was maintained in approximately 14 patients and progression was observed in approximately twelve. What the authors observed across the whole study: Lymph node repertoires were not examined, and the timing of sampling was not matched between patients in sustained remission and those whose disease progressed. At baseline, clonality was higher than in age-matched healthy donors and showed a strong correlation with circulating CD8+ T-cell counts. Public clonotypes were rare and either shrank or stayed stable during treatment, and the rise in clonality at ibrutinib response reflected expansion of private clonotypes. Clonality rose at ibrutinib response, remained stable during sustained remission, and dropped back toward baseline at progression.

The goal of deep resolution MiSeq sequencing was a depth between 1 in 1 million and 1 in 200,000 T cells, and coverage averaged 10x per clonotype. The immunoSEQ hsTCRB Kit was used to generate the TCR beta libraries. The study's own analysis went as follows. Data were analyzed with ImmunoSEQ Data Assistant and ImmunoSEQ Analyzer, with V, D and J genes assigned per IMGT definitions. Clonality, which ranges from 0 to 1, was calculated as one minus the normalized Shannon entropy of productive rearrangement frequencies. Public clonotype analysis was restricted to overrepresented clonotypes comprising at least 0.05% of each patient's repertoire. Repertoires from more than ten age-matched healthy donors in immuneACCESS were used as clonality controls. Here the immuneACCESS table is served through TCRdb, limited to in-frame sequences with V and J called. Missing clones are a known gap in these copies; in checked studies unresolved V genes cover under half, and the rest lacks a known reason. The V and J calls and clone size come from that table; D and trimming were worked out from the DNA. The table for this sample lists 150,000 or so clones; about four fifths of them were counted only once. 9.5% to 15% of the sample goes to the ten largest clones.

Inclusive of the bounding cysteine and phenylalanine, the CDR3 is 15 residues long. Only CDR3 DNA is held: 45 bases, read in frame from base 1. Taken from the germline V gene, the CDR1 and CDR2 loops are SGHRS and YFSETQ. V ends up 0 bases short and J 2 bases short, with an unmatched junction base count of 5. The sample was PBMCs, taken after 12 months of ibrutinib treatment. The chain is encoded by TRBV5-1 joined to TRBJ2-7; 7 bases in the junction line up with TRBD2. The sequence came from a human donor with chronic lymphocytic leukemia. The CDR3 protein is CASSLDRSGTYEQYF. The DNA reads as follows: TGCGCCAGCAGCTTGGACCGAAGCGGGACCTACGAGCAGTACTTC.